This T cell receptor (beta chain) came from a study of CD8+ T cells in alopecia areata. The junction had 4 bases not matched to a gene; V was cut back by 5 bases and J by 3 bases. The germline gives CDR1 MNHEY, CDR2 SVGAGI. This CDR3 comprises 15 residues. RNA extraction was followed by reverse transcription into cDNA, which acted as the sequencing template. Assay used: immunoSEQ multiplex PCR; TCRdb lists only in-frame clones, some missing. Of 150,000 or so clones in the sample, approximately 50% were seen once. This clonotype originated in a human donor with alopecia areata. The rearrangement joins TRBV6-5 to TRBJ2-1, with 10 bases matching TRBD1. Sequencing was done on a sample of CD4+ T cells sorted from blood. The CDR3 DNA is TGTGCCAGCAGTAGGGACAGGGGCGACTACAATGAGCAGTTCTTC. The encoded protein is CASSRDRGDYNEQFF.